The present T cell receptor beta chain was sequenced within a study of monozygotic twins with inflammatory bowel disease. Germline CDR1 and CDR2: SGHAT and FQNNGV. The CDR3 is 14 residues long. Eight separate reactions per sample served to make cDNA. With the 5' RACE reads reprocessed, TCRdb shows one record per CDR3 protein and no DNA. The data show 300,000 to 400,000 distinct CDR3 sequences, and the top ten clones hold just over 2.5%. The TCR was taken from a human donor with ulcerative colitis or Crohn's disease, or a healthy co-twin of an affected twin (not recorded which). This sequence joins TRBV11-2 and TRBJ1-1; TCRdb's D call of TRBD1 is untestable without DNA. The sample consisted of blood. The CDR3 reads CASSFVAGRTEAFF.